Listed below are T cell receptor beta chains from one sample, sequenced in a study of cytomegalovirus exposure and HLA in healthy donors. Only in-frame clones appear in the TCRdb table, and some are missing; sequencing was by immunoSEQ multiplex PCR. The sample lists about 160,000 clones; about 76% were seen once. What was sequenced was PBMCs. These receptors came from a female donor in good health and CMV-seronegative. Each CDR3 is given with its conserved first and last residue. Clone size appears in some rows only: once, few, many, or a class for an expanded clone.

CASSQVWGGGSGEKLFF	-	TRBV4-1	TRBJ1-4
CASSYSRQGAADTQYF	-	TRBV6-5	TRBJ2-3
CSVDRQGRKNEQFF	few	TRBV29-1	TRBJ2-1
CASSKDSGTVVTEAFF	few	TRBV7-3	TRBJ1-1
CASRGTGGLSPLHF	-	TRBV2	TRBJ1-6
CASSLARRSGNTIYF	-	TRBV7-2	TRBJ1-3
CASAPLLARKGNEQFF	-	TRBV5-4	TRBJ2-1
CASSPAGGELFF	few	TRBV7-3	TRBJ2-2
CASSDPLSGVWGGQETQYF	-	TRBV2	TRBJ2-5
CASSIQGSGDEQFF	-	TRBV2	TRBJ2-1
CASSVAGWGTGELFF	-	TRBV9	TRBJ2-2
CASSWSRGPNYGYTF	few	TRBV7-9	TRBJ1-2
CASSLVQGAWEKLFF	-	TRBV7-9	TRBJ1-4
CAWRRDSYEQYF	-	TRBV30	TRBJ2-7
CASSSTGELFF	-	TRBV11-3	TRBJ2-2
CAWLDRGGQETQYF	-	TRBV30	TRBJ2-5
CASSEEGAAEAFF	-	TRBV5-1	TRBJ1-1
CASSQGPGTPNTEAFF	-	TRBV4-1	TRBJ1-1
CARSRGTSGDKETQYF	-	TRBV5-3	TRBJ2-5
CASSSINFRGRWAKNIQYF	-	TRBV7-9	TRBJ2-4
CASSLVDNEQFF	-	TRBV5-1	TRBJ2-1
CASSSGTQTGELFF	-	TRBV7-3	TRBJ2-2